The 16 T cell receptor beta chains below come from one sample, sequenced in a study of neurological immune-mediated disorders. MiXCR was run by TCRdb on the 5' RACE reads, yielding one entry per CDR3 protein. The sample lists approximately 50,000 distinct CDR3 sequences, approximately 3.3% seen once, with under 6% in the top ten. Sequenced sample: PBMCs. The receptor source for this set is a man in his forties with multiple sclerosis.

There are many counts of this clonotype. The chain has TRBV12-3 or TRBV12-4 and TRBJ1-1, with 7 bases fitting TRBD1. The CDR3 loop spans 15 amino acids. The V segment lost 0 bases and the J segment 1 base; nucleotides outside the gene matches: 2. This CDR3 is CASSLADRKNTEAFF. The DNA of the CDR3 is TGTGCCAGCAGTTTAGCGGACAGGAAGAACACTGAAGCTTTCTTT.

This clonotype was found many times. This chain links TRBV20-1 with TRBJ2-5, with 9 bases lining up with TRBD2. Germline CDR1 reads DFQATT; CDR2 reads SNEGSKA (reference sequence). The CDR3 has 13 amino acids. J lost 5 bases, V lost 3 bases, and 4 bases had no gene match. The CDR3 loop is CSARLAGHETQYF. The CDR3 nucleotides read TGCAGTGCTAGGCTAGCGGGGCACGAGACCCAGTACTTC.

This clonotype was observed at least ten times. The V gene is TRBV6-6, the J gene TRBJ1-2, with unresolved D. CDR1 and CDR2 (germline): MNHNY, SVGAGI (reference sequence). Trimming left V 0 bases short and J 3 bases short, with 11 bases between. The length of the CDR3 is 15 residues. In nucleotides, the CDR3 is TGTGCCAGCAGTTACTCGTCCCGGGCTGACTATGGCTACACCTTC. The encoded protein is CASSYSSRADYGYTF.

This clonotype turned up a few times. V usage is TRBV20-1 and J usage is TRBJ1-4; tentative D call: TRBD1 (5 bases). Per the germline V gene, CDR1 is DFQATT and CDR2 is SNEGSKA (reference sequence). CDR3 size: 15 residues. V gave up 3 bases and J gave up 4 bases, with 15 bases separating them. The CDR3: CSARDATDHNEKLFF. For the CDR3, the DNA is TGCAGTGCTAGGGACGCGACAGACCATAATGAAAAACTGTTTTTT.

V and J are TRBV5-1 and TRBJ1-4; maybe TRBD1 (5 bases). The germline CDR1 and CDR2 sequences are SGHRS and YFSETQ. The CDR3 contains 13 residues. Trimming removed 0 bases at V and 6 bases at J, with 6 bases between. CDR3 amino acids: CASSLGRDEKLFF. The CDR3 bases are TGCGCCAGCAGCTTGGGCAGGGATGAAAAACTGTTTTTT.

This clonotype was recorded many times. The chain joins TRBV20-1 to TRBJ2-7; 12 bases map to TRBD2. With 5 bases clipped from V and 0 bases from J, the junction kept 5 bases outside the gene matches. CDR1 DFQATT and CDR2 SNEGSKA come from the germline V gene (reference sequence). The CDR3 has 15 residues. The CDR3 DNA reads TGCAGTGCTCCGATGACTAGCGGGGGCTCCTACGAGCAGTACTTC. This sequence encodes CSAPMTSGGSYEQYF.

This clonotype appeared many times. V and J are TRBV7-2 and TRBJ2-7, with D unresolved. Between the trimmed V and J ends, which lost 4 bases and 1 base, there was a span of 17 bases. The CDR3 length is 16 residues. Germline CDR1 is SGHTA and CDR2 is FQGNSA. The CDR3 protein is CASSSEPGYASYEQYF. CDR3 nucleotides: TGTGCCAGCAGCTCGGAACCAGGCTACGCTTCCTACGAGCAGTACTTC.

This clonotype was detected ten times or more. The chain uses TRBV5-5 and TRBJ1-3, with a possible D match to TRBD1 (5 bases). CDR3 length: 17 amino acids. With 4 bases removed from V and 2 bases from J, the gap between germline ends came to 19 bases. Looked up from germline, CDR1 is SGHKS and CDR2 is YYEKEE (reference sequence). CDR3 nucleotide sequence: TGTGCCAGCAGCCCTCGTGTAGGGGAAGGAGCTGGAAACACCATATATTTT. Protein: CASSPRVGEGAGNTIYF. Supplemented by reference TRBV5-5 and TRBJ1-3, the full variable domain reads DAGVTQSPTHLIKTRGQQVTLRCSPISGHKSVSWYQQVLGQGPQFIFQYYEKEERGRGNFPDRFSARQFPNYSSELNVNALLLGDSALYLCASSPRVGEGAGNTIYFGEGSWLTVV.

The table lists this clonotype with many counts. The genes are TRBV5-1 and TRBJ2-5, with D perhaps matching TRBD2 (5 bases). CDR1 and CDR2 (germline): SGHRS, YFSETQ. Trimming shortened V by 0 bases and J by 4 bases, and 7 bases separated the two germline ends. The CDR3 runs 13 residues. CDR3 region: CASSLGGSETQYF. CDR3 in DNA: TGCGCCAGCAGCTTGGGAGGGTCAGAGACCCAGTACTTC.

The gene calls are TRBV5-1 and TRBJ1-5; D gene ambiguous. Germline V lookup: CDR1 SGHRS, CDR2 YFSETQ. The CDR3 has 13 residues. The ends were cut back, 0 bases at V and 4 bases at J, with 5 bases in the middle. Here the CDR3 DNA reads TGCGCCAGCAGCTTGGGAAAAAATCAGCCCCAGCATTTT. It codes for CASSLGKNQPQHF.

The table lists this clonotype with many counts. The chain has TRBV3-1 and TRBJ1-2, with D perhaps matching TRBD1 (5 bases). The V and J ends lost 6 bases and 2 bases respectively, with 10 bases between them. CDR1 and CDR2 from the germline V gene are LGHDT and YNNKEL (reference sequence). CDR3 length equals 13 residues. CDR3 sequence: CASSQGPNYGYTF. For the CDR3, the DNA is TGTGCCAGCAGTCAGGGACCCAACTATGGCTACACCTTC.

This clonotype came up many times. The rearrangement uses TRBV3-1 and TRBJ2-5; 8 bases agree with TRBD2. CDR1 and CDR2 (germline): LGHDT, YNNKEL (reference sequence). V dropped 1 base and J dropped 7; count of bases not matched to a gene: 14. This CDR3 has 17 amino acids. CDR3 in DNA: TGTGCCAGCAGCCAAGGGGGTAGCGGGGTCCTGGGGGGGACCCAGTACTTC. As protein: CASSQGGSGVLGGTQYF.

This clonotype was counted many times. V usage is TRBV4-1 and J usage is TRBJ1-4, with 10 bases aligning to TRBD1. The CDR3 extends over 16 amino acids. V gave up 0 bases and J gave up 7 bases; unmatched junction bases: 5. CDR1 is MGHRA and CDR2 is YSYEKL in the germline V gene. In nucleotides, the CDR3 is TGCGCCAGCAGCCAAGAACCGGGACAGGGGCGTGAAAAACTGTTTTTT. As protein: CASSQEPGQGREKLFF.

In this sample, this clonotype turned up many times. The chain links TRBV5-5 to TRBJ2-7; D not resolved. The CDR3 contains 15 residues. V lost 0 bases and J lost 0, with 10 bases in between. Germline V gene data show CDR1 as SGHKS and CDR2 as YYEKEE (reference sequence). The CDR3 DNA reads TGTGCCAGCAGCTTGGATGGGATAAGCTCCTACGAGCAGTACTTC. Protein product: CASSLDGISSYEQYF.

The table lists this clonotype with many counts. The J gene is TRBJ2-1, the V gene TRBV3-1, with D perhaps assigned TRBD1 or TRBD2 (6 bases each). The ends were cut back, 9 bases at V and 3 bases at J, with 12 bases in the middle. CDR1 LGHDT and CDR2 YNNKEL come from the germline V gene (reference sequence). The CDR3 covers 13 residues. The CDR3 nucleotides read TGTGCCAGAGGGGGGCGGGGCTACAATGAGCAGTTCTTC. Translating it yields CARGGRGYNEQFF.

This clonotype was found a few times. DNA for the CDR3: TGTGCCAGCAGGACAGGGGAGGGTCCCTACGAGCAGTACTTC. It codes for CASRTGEGPYEQYF. This rearrangement joins TRBV6-1 to TRBJ2-7; tentative D call: TRBD1 (8 bases). Trimming took 6 bases from V and 2 from J, leaving 14 bases between them. The germline V gene has CDR1 MNHNS and CDR2 SASEGT. CDR3 size: 14 residues.